A selection of T cell receptor beta chains follows, all from one sample in a study of CD8 T cells in Susac syndrome. TCRdb re-called the immunoSEQ multiplex PCR reads through MiXCR, storing one row per CDR3 protein. The data hold 100,000 to 150,000 distinct CDR3 sequences, with around 94% observed a single time. The material sequenced was CD8+ T cells from PBMCs. All receptors come from a human donor with Susac syndrome. CDR3s include the opening cysteine and the closing phenylalanine or tryptophan. A D gene is named only where the DNA matches it firmly. Rows give clone size only sometimes, using once, few, many, or a class for an expanded clone.

V gene: TRBV5-1
D gene: TRBD1
J gene: TRBJ2-7
clone size: few
CDR3 protein: CASSEDRGDEQYF
CDR3 DNA: TGCGCCAGCAGCGAGGACAGGGGAGACGAGCAGTACTTC

V gene: TRBV5-1
D gene: -
J gene: TRBJ2-7
clone size: -
CDR3 protein: CASSSLYEQYF
CDR3 DNA: TGCGCCAGCAGCTCCCTCTACGAGCAGTACTTC

V gene: TRBV6-1
D gene: -
J gene: TRBJ1-5
clone size: -
CDR3 protein: CASSETIQPQHF
CDR3 DNA: TGTGCCAGCAGTGAAACGATTCAGCCCCAGCATTTT

V gene: TRBV7-9
D gene: TRBD1
J gene: TRBJ2-4
clone size: -
CDR3 protein: CASSLAPTGLAKNIQYF
CDR3 DNA: TGTGCCAGCAGCTTAGCCCCGACAGGGCTGGCCAAAAACATTCAGTACTTC

V gene: TRBV24-1
D gene: -
J gene: TRBJ1-1
clone size: -
CDR3 protein: CATSGGGTEAFF
CDR3 DNA: TGTGCCACCAGTGGGGGGGGGACTGAAGCTTTCTTT

V gene: TRBV18
D gene: -
J gene: TRBJ1-3
clone size: once
CDR3 protein: CASSPGLNSGNTIYF
CDR3 DNA: TGTGCCAGCTCACCGGGACTGAACTCTGGAAACACCATATATTTT

V gene: TRBV10-1
D gene: -
J gene: TRBJ2-1
clone size: once
CDR3 protein: CASSTGTQGRDEQFF
CDR3 DNA: TGCGCCAGCAGCACAGGGACCCAGGGTAGGGATGAGCAGTTCTTC

V gene: TRBV4-2
D gene: -
J gene: TRBJ1-1
clone size: -
CDR3 protein: CASSQDLGKANTEAFF
CDR3 DNA: TGTGCCAGCAGCCAAGATCTCGGGAAGGCGAACACTGAAGCTTTCTTT

V gene: TRBV6-5
D gene: -
J gene: TRBJ1-1
clone size: few
CDR3 protein: CASSYSSGGGNTEAFF
CDR3 DNA: TGTGCCAGCAGTTACTCGTCCGGGGGCGGAAACACTGAAGCTTTCTTT

V gene: TRBV27
D gene: -
J gene: TRBJ2-7
clone size: -
CDR3 protein: CASSFGSPNSEQYF
CDR3 DNA: TGTGCCAGCAGTTTCGGTTCCCCTAATTCCGAGCAGTACTTC

V gene: TRBV13
D gene: -
J gene: TRBJ2-2
clone size: -
CDR3 protein: CASSLGLTGELFF
CDR3 DNA: TGTGCCAGCAGCTTGGGGTTAACCGGGGAGCTGTTTTTT

V gene: TRBV29-1
D gene: TRBD1
J gene: TRBJ1-2
clone size: -
CDR3 protein: CSAGGQEDGYTF
CDR3 DNA: TGCAGCGCCGGAGGACAGGAGGATGGCTACACCTTC

V gene: TRBV5-1
D gene: TRBD2
J gene: TRBJ2-1
clone size: -
CDR3 protein: CASSSTPGLAGGDEQFF
CDR3 DNA: TGCGCCAGCAGCTCCACCCCGGGACTAGCGGGGGGTGATGAGCAGTTCTTC

V gene: TRBV29-1
D gene: -
J gene: TRBJ2-2
clone size: once
CDR3 protein: CSVTDDANTGELFF
CDR3 DNA: TGCAGCGTAACAGACGACGCGAACACCGGGGAGCTGTTTTTT

V gene: TRBV20-1
D gene: -
J gene: TRBJ2-1
clone size: -
CDR3 protein: CSAMDRPRNEQFF
CDR3 DNA: TGCAGTGCAATGGACAGACCGAGGAATGAGCAGTTCTTC

V gene: TRBV30
D gene: TRBD1
J gene: TRBJ2-5
clone size: -
CDR3 protein: CAWRWTGETQYF
CDR3 DNA: TGTGCCTGGAGGTGGACAGGAGAGACCCAGTACTTC

V gene: TRBV28
D gene: TRBD2
J gene: TRBJ2-3
clone size: -
CDR3 protein: CASSLKAGGQSDTQYF
CDR3 DNA: TGTGCCAGCAGTTTAAAGGCGGGGGGGCAGTCAGATACGCAGTATTTT

V gene: TRBV9
D gene: -
J gene: TRBJ2-7
clone size: -
CDR3 protein: CASSGSADSNLYEQYF
CDR3 DNA: TGTGCCAGCAGCGGATCAGCGGACAGCAACCTCTACGAGCAGTACTTC

V gene: TRBV4-3
D gene: -
J gene: TRBJ2-3
clone size: -
CDR3 protein: CASSQAAGTDTQYF
CDR3 DNA: TGCGCCAGCAGCCAAGCCGCCGGCACAGATACGCAGTATTTT

V gene: TRBV7-7
D gene: -
J gene: TRBJ2-5
clone size: -
CDR3 protein: CASSRTGLETQYF
CDR3 DNA: TGTGCTAGCAGCAGAACAGGGCTAGAGACCCAGTACTTC

V gene: TRBV12-3/TRBV12-4
D gene: -
J gene: TRBJ1-3
clone size: -
CDR3 protein: CASSLIPASSGNTIYF
CDR3 DNA: TGTGCCAGCAGTTTAATACCGGCAAGTTCTGGAAACACCATATATTTT

V gene: TRBV5-8
D gene: -
J gene: TRBJ2-7
clone size: -
CDR3 protein: CASSQFRDTSSYEQYF
CDR3 DNA: TGTGCCAGCAGCCAGTTCCGGGACACCAGCTCCTACGAGCAGTACTTC

V gene: TRBV6-4
D gene: TRBD2
J gene: TRBJ2-3
clone size: -
CDR3 protein: CASSPKSGGGTDTQYF
CDR3 DNA: TGTGCCAGCAGTCCCAAGAGCGGGGGAGGCACAGATACGCAGTATTTT

V gene: TRBV3-1
D gene: TRBD1
J gene: TRBJ1-6
clone size: -
CDR3 protein: CASSQDATGGDSPLHF
CDR3 DNA: TGTGCCAGCAGCCAAGACGCTACAGGGGGCGATTCACCCCTCCACTTT